This T cell receptor (beta chain) was documented in a study of blood T cell repertoires in COVID-19. About the research overall: Collection of acute and convalescent COVID-19 samples took place in the United States, Italy and Spain. In each case, the material was cDNA or gDNA derived from T cells, B-cell-depleted T cells, or PBMCs.

In the original processing: Reference gene primer amplification in the assay estimated nucleated cell counts. Sequencing used immunoSEQ multiplex PCR; TCRdb keeps in-frame clones, though not all of them. Clonal size and the V and J genes are those of that table, whereas D and trimming came from the DNA. Of about 200,000 clones in the sample, about 91% were seen once. This CDR3 comprises 16 residues. With 2 bases clipped from V and 4 bases from J, the junction kept 5 bases outside the gene matches. The germline V gene has CDR1 PRHDT and CDR2 FYEKMQ (reference sequence). The sequenced material came from peripheral blood. The sequence derives from a woman in her thirties or forties with acute or convalescent COVID-19. This chain joins TRBV13 and TRBJ1-2, with 12 bases matching TRBD1. CDR3 amino acids: CASSLRDRGQSYGYTF. The CDR3 nucleotides are TGTGCCAGCAGCTTAAGGGACAGGGGGCAATCCTATGGCTACACCTTC.